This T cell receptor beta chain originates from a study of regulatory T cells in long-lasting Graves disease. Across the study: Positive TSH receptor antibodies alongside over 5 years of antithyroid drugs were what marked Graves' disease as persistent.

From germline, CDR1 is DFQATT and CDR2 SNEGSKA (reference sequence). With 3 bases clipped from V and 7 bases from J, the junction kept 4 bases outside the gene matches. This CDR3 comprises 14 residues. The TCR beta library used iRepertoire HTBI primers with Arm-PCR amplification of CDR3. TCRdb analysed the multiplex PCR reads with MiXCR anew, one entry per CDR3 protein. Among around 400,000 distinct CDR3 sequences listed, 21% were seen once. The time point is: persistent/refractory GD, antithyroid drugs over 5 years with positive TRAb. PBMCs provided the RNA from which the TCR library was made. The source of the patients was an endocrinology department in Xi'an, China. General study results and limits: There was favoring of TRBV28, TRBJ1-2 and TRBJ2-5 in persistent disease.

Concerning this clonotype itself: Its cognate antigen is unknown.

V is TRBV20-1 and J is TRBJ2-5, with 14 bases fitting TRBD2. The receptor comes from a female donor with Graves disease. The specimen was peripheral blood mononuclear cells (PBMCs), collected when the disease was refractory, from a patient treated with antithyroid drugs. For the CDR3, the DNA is TGCAGTGCTAGGGGGACTAGCGGGGGCCTGACCCAGTACTTC. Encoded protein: CSARGTSGGLTQYF.